These 28 T cell receptor beta chains were all obtained from the same sample, sequenced in a study of cytomegalovirus exposure and HLA in healthy donors. PCR was performed using 60 Vbeta and 13 Jbeta primers. The assay was immunoSEQ multiplex PCR, and TCRdb's table has in-frame clones only and misses some. This table has 100,000 to 120,000 clones, 65% to 85% appearing once. The sequenced material came from PBMCs. These receptors originate from a man aged 25 to 40 in good health and CMV-seropositive.

The rearrangement joins TRBV4-3 to TRBJ1-1, with 7 bases identical to TRBD1. CDR3 length equals 17 residues. Looked up from germline, CDR1 is LGHNA and CDR2 is YSLEER. The J segment lost 2 bases and the V segment lost 3 bases, leaving 12 bases of the junction unmatched. The CDR3 DNA reads TGCGCCAGCAGCCACGGAATTGAAACAGGGGTCAACACTGAAGCTTTCTTT. As protein: CASSHGIETGVNTEAFF.

The gene calls are TRBV12-5 and TRBJ2-2, with 9 positions matching TRBD2. The trim removed 4 bases at V and 5 bases at J, leaving 8 bases unmatched. Germline CDR1 reads LGHNT; CDR2 reads FRNRAP. This CDR3 contains 16 residues. DNA for the CDR3: TGTGCTAGTGGTTCGCGACTAGCGGTAAATACCGGGGAGCTGTTTTTT. It is translated as CASGSRLAVNTGELFF.

CDR3 bases: TGTGCCAGCAGCTTATCAAGGGGGCGGGAAGAGACCCAGTACTTC. It translates to CASSLSRGREETQYF. The rearrangement uses TRBV7-7 and TRBJ2-5; 7 bases map to TRBD1. Trimming at V came to 2 bases and at J to 3 bases, leaving 6 bases not matched to a gene. Germline-derived CDR1 and CDR2 are SSHAT and FNYEAQ (reference sequence). CDR3 length: 15 amino acids. Combining the CDR3 with reference TRBV7-7 and TRBJ2-5 gives the whole variable domain GAGVSQSPRYKVTKRGQDVTLRCDPISSHATLYWYQQALGQGPEFLTYFNYEAQPDKSGLPSDRFSAERPEGSISTLTIQRTEQRDSAMYRCASSLSRGREETQYFGPGTRLLVL.

CDR3 bases: TGCAGCGCCGAGGGACAGACCGCCTACGAGCAGTACTTC. Amino acid sequence: CSAEGQTAYEQYF. This chain links TRBV29-1 with TRBJ2-7, with TRBD1 identical over 7 bases. The CDR3 sequence is 13 residues long. The trim removed 7 bases at V and 2 bases at J, leaving 8 bases unmatched. The germline gives CDR1 SQVTM, CDR2 ANQGSEA.

This clone has only a few counts. The CDR3 loop reads CASSETSRDTEAFF. The CDR3 bases are TGTGCCAGCAGTGAGACATCCCGAGACACTGAAGCTTTCTTT. V gene TRBV2 combines with J gene TRBJ1-1, with D unresolved. V lost 3 bases, J lost 3 bases, and 11 bases lay in between. This CDR3 has 14 amino acids. Germline V gene lookup returns CDR1 SNHLY and CDR2 FYNNEI.

The chain combines TRBV11-3 with TRBJ2-3; 7 bases fit TRBD1. The CDR3 sequence is 17 residues long. Germline CDR1 SGHNT, CDR2 YENEEA. J gave up 2 bases and V 5 bases, and 13 bases lay outside the gene matches. CDR3 protein: CASSSRIGQDLTDTQYF. CDR3 coding DNA: TGTGCCAGCAGCAGCCGAATCGGACAGGACCTCACAGATACGCAGTATTTT.

This clone has more than one count but fewer than ten. The chain uses TRBV4-1 and TRBJ1-1; TRBD1 aligns across 10 bases. Germline V gene lookup returns CDR1 MGHRA and CDR2 YSYEKL. V gave up 4 bases and J gave up 7 bases; unmatched junction bases: 3. This CDR3 region has 13 residues. The CDR3 protein is CASSLWTGGEAFF. The DNA for the CDR3 is TGCGCCAGCAGCCTATGGACAGGGGGTGAAGCTTTCTTT.

The sample holds a few counts of this clone. The V and J genes are TRBV29-1 and TRBJ1-1; D gene unclear. Germline values: CDR1 SQVTM, CDR2 ANQGSEA. Trimming removed 2 bases at V and 1 base at J, with 11 bases between. The CDR3 has 14 amino acids. CDR3 nucleotide sequence: TGCAGCGTTGAAAGAGGAAAGACGAACACTGAAGCTTTCTTT. It encodes CSVERGKTNTEAFF.

The CDR3 spells CASSFGGGNYEQYF. The CDR3 DNA reads TGTGCCAGCAGTTTTGGCGGGGGGAACTACGAGCAGTACTTC. The rearrangement links TRBV27 to TRBJ2-7; 8 bases match TRBD2. CDR3 length: 14 residues. J lost 3 bases, V lost 3 bases, and 4 bases had no gene match. Germline lookup yields CDR1 MNHEY and CDR2 SMNVEV (reference sequence).

This clone was counted a few times. The chain is built from TRBV19 and TRBJ1-5; 10 bases align to TRBD1. Trimming removed 4 bases from V and 9 bases from J; junction bases left unmatched: 9. Looked up from germline, CDR1 is LNHDA and CDR2 is SQIVND (reference sequence). This CDR3 region has 15 residues. CDR3 DNA: TGTGCCAGTAGTACCGGGACAGGGGATGGGGCGCCCCAGCATTTT. Translation gives CASSTGTGDGAPQHF.

The CDR3 is CASRKQESYEQYF. In DNA, the CDR3 is TGTGCCAGCAGGAAACAGGAATCCTACGAGCAGTACTTC. The chain joins TRBV7-8 to TRBJ2-7, with D possibly being TRBD1 (5 bases). In germline, CDR1 is SGHVS, CDR2 FQNEAQ. Trimming removed 6 bases from V and 1 base from J, with 10 bases in between. The CDR3 length is 13 residues.

This chain links TRBV6-1 with TRBJ2-5; no definite D call. TRBJ2-7 matches the DNA end more closely, so the J call is doubtful. The CDR3 has 15 residues. The germline V gene encodes CDR1 MNHNS and CDR2 SASEGT. CDR3 DNA: TGTGCCAGCAGTGAAGCCGACCTTAGCTCCTACGAGCAGTACTTC. It translates to CASSEADLSSYEQYF.

This clone is labeled medium-sized. The chain employs TRBV7-3 and TRBJ2-3, with D perhaps matching TRBD2 (5 bases). Trimming cost V 1 base and J 3 bases, with 11 bases left between them. The CDR3 sequence is 15 residues long. Germline V gene data show CDR1 as SGHTA and CDR2 as FQGTGA. The CDR3 region has the DNA TGTGCCAGCAGCTTAAAATCCTCGGGAACAGATACGCAGTATTTT. Its protein is CASSLKSSGTDTQYF.

The chain is built from TRBV5-1 and TRBJ2-5, with D maybe TRBD2 (5 bases). Germline assignment: CDR1 SGHRS and CDR2 YFSETQ. Trimming took off 4 bases at V and 2 bases at J, with 9 bases between the two ends. The CDR3 covers 13 residues. The CDR3 nucleotides read TGCGCCAGCAGCATAAGGGAGCAAGAGACCCAGTACTTC. This encodes CASSIREQETQYF.

The chain couples TRBV2 to TRBJ1-5, with D maybe TRBD1 (5 bases). Germline CDR1 SNHLY, CDR2 FYNNEI. Trimming pared 7 bases from V and 0 bases from J, leaving 7 bases between. The CDR3 has 13 amino acids. CDR3 nucleotides: TGTGCCAGCAAGGGGCCTAGCAATCAGCCCCAGCATTTT. As protein: CASKGPSNQPQHF.

This chain joins TRBV4-2 and TRBJ1-1; D remains unclear. The CDR3 runs 14 residues. From germline, CDR1 is LGHNA and CDR2 YNFKEQ. V was shortened by 6 bases and J by 2 bases, with 13 bases between the two germline ends. CDR3 sequence: CASSLTGRNTEAFF. The CDR3 nucleotides read TGTGCCAGCAGTCTGACGGGGAGAAACACTGAAGCTTTCTTT.

In its sample, this clone was seen once. The chain is built from TRBV11-1 and TRBJ2-2; weak D call: TRBD2 (6 bases). V lost 6 bases to trimming and J lost 3 bases, with 11 bases between them. Germline CDR1 SGHAT, CDR2 FQDESV (reference sequence). The CDR3 extends over 14 amino acids. Written as DNA, the CDR3 is TGTGCCAGCAGTCCCGGGAGAGACACCGGGGAGCTGTTTTTT. This translates into CASSPGRDTGELFF.

The chain employs TRBV19 and TRBJ1-2; TRBD1 might be the D (5 bases). Trimming removed 4 bases from V and 6 bases from J, with 21 bases in between. The CDR3 spans 16 residues. Germline loops: CDR1 LNHDA, CDR2 SQIVND (reference sequence). The CDR3 protein is CASSTTPDKGRHGYTF. The CDR3 DNA reads TGTGCCAGTAGTACTACTCCGGACAAGGGAAGACATGGCTACACCTTC.

V is TRBV27 and J is TRBJ2-5, with 12 bases fitting TRBD2. Germline V gene data show CDR1 as MNHEY and CDR2 as SMNVEV (reference sequence). This CDR3 spans 15 amino acids. With V trimmed by 5 bases and J by 2 bases, 3 bases remained unmatched. CDR3 amino acids: CASSRTSGDQETQYF. The DNA for the CDR3 is TGTGCCAGCAGTCGGACTAGCGGGGATCAAGAGACCCAGTACTTC.

The chain is built from TRBV9 and TRBJ2-7; 9 bases line up with TRBD1. V dropped 3 bases and J dropped 2; count of bases not matched to a gene: 6. The CDR3 runs to 15 residues. The germline V gene encodes CDR1 SGDLS and CDR2 YYNGEE. The CDR3 DNA reads as TGTGCCAGCAGCGACGGGACAGGGATTACCTACGAGCAGTACTTC. Amino acids: CASSDGTGITYEQYF.

The chain couples TRBV2 to TRBJ1-2; TRBD1 aligns across 9 bases. V lost 6 bases, J lost 2 bases, and 10 bases stayed unmatched. CDR1 SNHLY and CDR2 FYNNEI come from the germline V gene. This CDR3 comprises 16 residues. CDR3 sequence: CASSVPGQGVNYGYTF. The CDR3 coding sequence is TGTGCCAGCAGCGTCCCGGGACAGGGAGTCAACTATGGCTACACCTTC.

The chain carries TRBV12-5 and TRBJ2-6; no definite D call. Trimming took off 6 bases at V and 7 bases at J, with 13 bases between the two ends. The CDR3 consists of 14 residues. The germline CDR1 and CDR2 sequences are LGHNT and FRNRAP. CDR3: CASGLPSSANVLTF. CDR3 bases: TGTGCTAGTGGGTTACCTTCGAGTGCCAACGTCCTGACTTTC.

This clone appeared once. The chain recombines TRBV27 with TRBJ1-5; D is ambiguous. Trimming left V 2 bases short and J 2 bases short, with 10 bases between. In germline, CDR1 is MNHEY, CDR2 SMNVEV (reference sequence). CDR3 length: 15 amino acids. The CDR3 is CASSLTSAGNQPQHF. The CDR3 DNA follows: TGTGCCAGCAGTTTAACGTCCGCGGGCAATCAGCCCCAGCATTTT.

This clone was recorded a few times. CDR3 DNA sequence: TGTGCCAGCAGTTATGATGGCAACAGGGACACTGAAGCTTTCTTT. Its protein is CASSYDGNRDTEAFF. V usage is TRBV6-6 and J usage is TRBJ1-1; possible D gene TRBD1, 6 bases. Germline assignment: CDR1 MNHNY and CDR2 SVGAGI (reference sequence). Trimming cost V 3 bases and J 3 bases, with 14 bases left between them. This CDR3 has 15 amino acids.

The V call is TRBV6-1, the J call TRBJ2-3; D is perhaps TRBD2 (5 bases). Germline lookup yields CDR1 MNHNS and CDR2 SASEGT. Trimming took 5 bases from V and 6 from J, leaving 9 bases between them. The CDR3 extends over 12 amino acids. This chain's CDR3 is CASSISVDTQYF. The DNA for the CDR3 is TGTGCCAGCAGTATTAGCGTGGATACGCAGTATTTT.

The chain links TRBV4-1 to TRBJ2-7; tentative D call: TRBD2 (5 bases). Between the trimmed V and J ends, which lost 0 bases and 2 bases, there was a span of 14 bases. This CDR3 has 16 amino acids. The germline gives CDR1 MGHRA, CDR2 YSYEKL. CDR3 coding DNA: TGCGCCAGCAGCCAAGATTCCCGGGGTCCCCCCTACGAGCAGTACTTC. Amino acid sequence: CASSQDSRGPPYEQYF.

A note on this clone: Sequence at one end of the junction differs from germline and may be a read error. Distinct nucleotide sequences in the sample also encode this CDR3. This rearrangement joins TRBV30 to TRBJ1-1, with 9 nucleotides matching TRBD1. Germline V lookup: CDR1 GTSNPN, CDR2 SVGIG (reference sequence). The CDR3 contains 17 residues. The CDR3 DNA is TGTGCCTGGAGCCCCGAGGGGCGGGACAGGGTGTTCACTGAAGCCTTCTTT. Translating it yields CAWSPEGRDRVFTEAFF. The whole variable domain, remainder taken from reference TRBV30 and TRBJ1-1, is SQTIHQWPATLVQPVGSPLSLECTVEGTSNPNLYWYRQAAGRGLQLLFYSVGIGQISSEVPQNLSASRPQDRQFILSSKKLLLSDSGFYLCAWSPEGRDRVFTEAFFGQGTRLTVV.

Of note for this clone: The same CDR3 is also encoded by other DNA sequences in this sample. The chain uses TRBV6-4 and TRBJ2-1; 11 nucleotides align to TRBD2. The CDR3 has 15 amino acids. Looked up from germline, CDR1 is MRHNA and CDR2 is SNTAGT. Germline trimming cut 2 bases from V and 4 bases from J; bases unmatched to any gene: 1. The CDR3 DNA reads TGTGCCAGCAGTGACGGGACTAGCGGTTACAATGAGCAGTTCTTC. Amino acids: CASSDGTSGYNEQFF.